Below, one T cell receptor (beta chain) is given with its context. Its matching antigen is unknown. V dropped 5 bases and J dropped 3; count of bases not matched to a gene: 2. Germline assignment: CDR1 SGHTA and CDR2 FQGNSA. The CDR3 spans 15 residues. The data stem from a study of T cells in localized non-small cell lung cancer. Study observations and caveats: A denser population of T cells in blood accompanied longer overall survival. Uninvolved nearby lung showed the greatest T cell clonality, exceeding that found in tumor. Only one tumor region went through sequencing, so heterogeneity may still be there. Researchers found a median approximately 55 of the top 100 tumor clones in adjacent lung.

TCRdb's copy holds only in-frame clones and misses some; the assay was immunoSEQ multiplex PCR. This table has about 74,000 clones, approximately 84% appearing once. The genes are TRBV7-2 and TRBJ2-1; TRBD2 agrees at 12 bases. The specimen comprised peripheral blood, sampled before any cancer treatment. This clonotype was obtained from a female donor aged 60 or older with stage I lung adenocarcinoma. The CDR3 DNA reads as TGTGCCAGCAGCCGGGGACTAGCGGGCTACAATGAGCAGTTCTTC. Translated: CASSRGLAGYNEQFF.